These 30 T cell receptor beta chains were all obtained from the same sample, sequenced in a study of T cells in Graves' hyperthyroidism and ophthalmopathy. RNA transcripts gave rise to amplified TCR beta CDR3 regions. Initially, a first-round RT-PCR of the TCR CDR3 employed the HTBI primer set. TCRdb re-derived calls from the multiplex PCR reads in MiXCR, one entry per CDR3 protein. This table holds around 620,000 distinct CDR3 sequences, roughly 16% found once. The sequenced sample was blood. Receptors were obtained from a woman aged 25-40 years with Graves' hyperthyroidism.

This clonotype came up many times. V gene TRBV13 combines with J gene TRBJ2-7; no reliable D call. Per germline, CDR1 PRHDT and CDR2 FYEKMQ (reference sequence). The CDR3 has 14 amino acids. V dropped 2 bases and J dropped 2 bases, with 10 bases sitting between them. This chain's CDR3 is CASSLSASTYEQYF. CDR3 in DNA: TGTGCCAGCAGCTTAAGTGCGTCAACCTACGAGCAGTACTTC.

The chain employs TRBV24-1 and TRBJ2-2; D ambiguous. This CDR3 is 16 amino acids long. Trimming removed 4 bases from V and 1 base from J, with 12 bases in between. Per germline, CDR1 KGHDR and CDR2 SFDVKD. The CDR3 sequence is CATSEVGRRNTGELFF. CDR3 in DNA: TGTGCCACCAGTGAGGTGGGAAGACGGAACACCGGGGAGCTGTTTTTT.

This clonotype came up many times. The V gene is TRBV7-9, the J gene TRBJ2-5, with 10 bases that match TRBD2. Unmatched junction bases numbered 8, after V lost 5 bases and J lost 5 bases. Germline CDR1 is SEHNR and CDR2 is FQNEAQ (reference sequence). The CDR3 length is 15 residues. Here the CDR3 reads CASSPGTSVGETQYF. CDR3 nucleotides: TGTGCCAGCAGCCCCGGGACTAGCGTGGGTGAGACCCAGTACTTC.

The table lists this clonotype with a few counts. This chain connects TRBV7-2 to TRBJ2-7; 15 bases align to TRBD2. The V gene end was trimmed by 6 bases and the J gene end by 6 bases; junction bases not matched to a gene: 3. The V gene's germline CDR1 is SGHTA and CDR2 FQGNSA. CDR3 size: 14 residues. CDR3 protein: CASRGLAGGGEQYF. CDR3 nucleotide sequence: TGTGCCAGCAGGGGACTAGCGGGAGGCGGCGAGCAGTACTTC.

The table lists this clonotype with many counts. The V and J genes are TRBV12-3 or TRBV12-4 and TRBJ1-5; 8 nucleotides align to TRBD1. The CDR3 covers 14 residues. V was pared by 5 bases and J by 7 bases, with 7 bases of the junction left unmatched. The CDR3 spells CASSRTGTGQPQHF. CDR3 nucleotide sequence: TGTGCCAGCAGTCGGACAGGGACAGGACAGCCCCAGCATTTT.

As regards this clonotype: With a much larger clone just one base away, this may be a read error. This sequence joins TRBV7-9 and TRBJ2-2, with TRBD1 as a possible D gene (7 bases). CDR1 and CDR2 from the germline V gene are SEHNR and FQNEAQ (reference sequence). CDR3 length equals 17 residues. Between the trimmed V and J ends, which lost 3 bases and 4 bases, there was a span of 18 bases. CDR3 sequence reads: CASSFPTGDSGTGELFF. The CDR3 nucleotides are TGTGCCAGCAGCTTCCCCACGGGGGACAGTGGCACCGGGGAGCTGTTTTTT. Full variable domain (outside the CDR3, taken from reference TRBV7-9 and TRBJ2-2): DTGVSQNPRHKITKRGQNVTFRCDPISEHNRLYWYRQTLGQGPEFLTYFQNEAQLEKSRLLSDRFSAERPKGSFSTLEIQRTEQGDSAMYLCASSFPTGDSGTGELFFGEGSRLTVL.

This clonotype has just a few counts. The V and J genes are TRBV4-1 and TRBJ2-7; perhaps TRBD2 as D (5 bases). Germline V gives CDR1 MGHRA, CDR2 YSYEKL. The CDR3 covers 15 residues. Trimming took 6 bases from V and 0 from J, leaving 15 bases between them. The CDR3 protein is CASRFEGASSYEQYF. DNA of the CDR3: TGCGCCAGCAGATTTGAGGGAGCTAGCTCCTACGAGCAGTACTTC.

This sequence joins TRBV20-1 and TRBJ1-4; D might be TRBD1 (5 bases). This CDR3 has 13 residues. Germline loops: CDR1 DFQATT, CDR2 SNEGSKA (reference sequence). V lost 5 bases, J lost 5 bases, and 12 bases lay in between. CDR3 sequence: CSAPSEGNEKLFF. DNA for the CDR3: TGCAGTGCTCCCAGTGAGGGGAATGAAAAACTGTTTTTT.

The table lists this clonotype with a few counts. The chain links TRBV30 to TRBJ2-7, with D perhaps matching TRBD2 (5 bases). Germline values: CDR1 GTSNPN, CDR2 SVGIG (reference sequence). This CDR3 has 14 residues. The V end lost 4 bases, the J end lost 1 base, and 14 bases lay between the germline ends. CDR3 DNA sequence: TGTGCCTGGAACATACACGGCGGGTCCTACGAGCAGTACTTC. Translated: CAWNIHGGSYEQYF.

This clonotype was counted at least ten times. The DNA for the CDR3 is TGTGCCAGCAGCCCCCTTGGGGGGGATGAGCAGTTCTTC. It encodes CASSPLGGDEQFF. This rearrangement joins TRBV7-2 to TRBJ2-1; 7 bases match TRBD2. The germline V gene has CDR1 SGHTA and CDR2 FQGNSA. The CDR3 loop spans 13 amino acids. V was clipped by 5 bases and J by 8 bases; unmatched bases: 6.

The chain carries TRBV28 and TRBJ2-3; TRBD2 agrees at 8 bases. This CDR3 has 16 amino acids. V was pared by 4 bases and J by 1 base, with 7 bases of the junction left unmatched. Germline V CDR1 and CDR2: MDHEN, SYDVKM. CDR3 protein: CASSSYSGTGTDTQYF. Written as DNA, the CDR3 is TGTGCCAGCAGTTCCTATAGCGGGACTGGCACAGATACGCAGTATTTT.

This clonotype showed up many times. The rearrangement joins TRBV30 to TRBJ2-1; perhaps TRBD2 as D (6 bases). The CDR3 length is 16 residues. V was trimmed by 0 bases and J by 4 bases, leaving 16 bases between them. Germline V gene lookup returns CDR1 GTSNPN and CDR2 SVGIG (reference sequence). Here the CDR3 DNA reads TGTGCCTGGAGTGTGGGGTGGCGGGAAATATACAATGAGCAGTTCTTC. Amino acid sequence: CAWSVGWREIYNEQFF.

There are many counts of this clonotype. The chain is built from TRBV18 and TRBJ2-7, with D perhaps matching TRBD1 or TRBD2 (5 bases each). The CDR3 is 14 residues long. V was trimmed by 4 bases and J by 0 bases, leaving 10 bases between them. From germline, CDR1 is KGHSH and CDR2 LQKENI. The CDR3 bases are TGTGCCAGCTCACAGGGGACGGTCTCCTACGAGCAGTACTTC. The encoded protein is CASSQGTVSYEQYF.

Only a few counts were recorded for this clonotype. The rearrangement links TRBV6-5 to TRBJ2-7; D tentatively fits TRBD1 or TRBD2 (6 bases each). Germline V gene data show CDR1 as MNHEY and CDR2 as SVGAGI. Trimming removed 2 bases at V and 5 bases at J, with 19 bases between. The CDR3 loop spans 16 amino acids. The CDR3 bases are TGTGCCAGCAGTTACCTGCCGGGGGCGGTTTACAACGAGCAGTACTTC. Its protein product is CASSYLPGAVYNEQYF.

This clonotype has just one count. The chain employs TRBV3-2 and TRBJ2-7. TRBV3-2 is a listed pseudogene. This CDR3 region has 14 residues. Written as DNA, the CDR3 is TGTGCCAGCAGCCAAGTTTTTACCGAGCACGAGCAGTACTTC. It translates to CASSQVFTEHEQYF.

V and J are TRBV20-1 and TRBJ2-3; TRBD2 matches at 13 bases. CDR3 length: 19 residues. Germline lookup yields CDR1 DFQATT and CDR2 SNEGSKA (reference sequence). Germline trimming cut 3 bases from V and 1 base from J; bases unmatched to any gene: 13. The CDR3 DNA follows: TGCAGTGCTAGTTCTTCAGGGGGACTAGCGGGATTCGGCACAGATACGCAGTATTTT. It is translated as CSASSSGGLAGFGTDTQYF.

This clonotype has a count of ten or more. This rearrangement joins TRBV12-3 or TRBV12-4 to TRBJ1-1, with TRBD1 matching 7 bases. V gave up 5 bases and J gave up 5 bases; unmatched junction bases: 8. This CDR3 comprises 14 residues. The CDR3 reads CASSLRDSGTEAFF. Written as DNA, the CDR3 is TGTGCCAGCAGTCTCCGGGACAGTGGGACTGAAGCTTTCTTT.

This clonotype was counted only a few times. The chain joins TRBV7-2 to TRBJ2-4; 9 bases agree with TRBD2. This CDR3 is built from 19 residues. The V gene end was trimmed by 5 bases and the J gene end by 0 bases; junction bases not matched to a gene: 14. Looked up from germline, CDR1 is SGHTA and CDR2 is FQGNSA. The CDR3 sequence: CASSPPGLAGPLAKNIQYF. CDR3 nucleotide sequence: TGTGCCAGCAGCCCCCCGGGGCTAGCGGGGCCGCTAGCCAAAAACATTCAGTACTTC.

In its sample, this clonotype was seen many times. J is TRBJ2-1 and V is TRBV6-1; 10 nucleotides agree with TRBD2. The trim removed 6 bases at V and 4 bases at J, leaving 12 bases unmatched. Germline-derived CDR1 and CDR2 are MNHNS and SASEGT. This CDR3 has 17 residues. In DNA form, the CDR3 reads TGTGCCAGCAGGCGTGGGGCTAGCGGGAGCGGGTACAATGAGCAGTTCTTC. It specifies CASRRGASGSGYNEQFF.

V and J are TRBV6-1 and TRBJ1-6; unclear D gene. V was clipped by 6 bases and J by 0 bases, with 6 bases between them. Germline loops: CDR1 MNHNS, CDR2 SASEGT. The CDR3 spans 14 residues. The DNA for the CDR3 is TGTGCCAGCAGCCGAAGCTCCTATAATTCACCCCTCCACTTT. This gives the protein CASSRSSYNSPLHF.

The sample holds one count of this clonotype. The chain joins TRBV9 to TRBJ1-4; TRBD1 agrees at 8 bases. In germline, CDR1 is SGDLS, CDR2 YYNGEE. Germline trimming cut 0 bases from V and 5 bases from J; bases unmatched to any gene: 3. The CDR3 runs to 15 residues. The CDR3 protein is CASSVEGTGNEKLFF. CDR3 sequence (DNA): TGTGCCAGCAGCGTAGAGGGGACAGGAAATGAAAAACTGTTTTTT. Using reference TRBV9 and TRBJ1-4 for the parts outside the CDR3, the full variable domain is DSGVTQTPKHLITATGQRVTLRCSPRSGDLSVYWYQQSLDQGLQFLIQYYNGEERAKGNILERFSAQQFPDLHSELNLSSLELGDSALYFCASSVEGTGNEKLFFGSGTQLSVL.

This clonotype was recorded at least ten times. V and J are TRBV30 and TRBJ1-1, with D hard to call. Germline V lookup: CDR1 GTSNPN, CDR2 SVGIG (reference sequence). The CDR3 spans 13 residues. V dropped 2 bases and J dropped 3 bases, with 10 bases sitting between them. The CDR3 protein is CAWSLQRHTEAFF. For the CDR3, the DNA is TGTGCCTGGAGTCTACAGCGGCACACTGAAGCTTTCTTT. The full variable domain, with the rest looked up from reference TRBV30 and TRBJ1-1, is SQTIHQWPATLVQPVGSPLSLECTVEGTSNPNLYWYRQAAGRGLQLLFYSVGIGQISSEVPQNLSASRPQDRQFILSSKKLLLSDSGFYLCAWSLQRHTEAFFGQGTRLTVV.

This clonotype was detected only a few times. The rearrangement uses TRBV3-1 and TRBJ2-3, with 11 bases lining up with TRBD2. CDR3 size: 19 residues. The J segment lost 2 bases and the V segment lost 0 bases, leaving 10 bases of the junction unmatched. CDR1 LGHDT and CDR2 YNNKEL come from the germline V gene (reference sequence). The CDR3 sequence is CASSQDSLAGGDNTDTQYF. The CDR3 DNA sequence: TGTGCCAGCAGCCAAGATTCCTTAGCGGGAGGGGACAACACAGATACGCAGTATTTT.

This clonotype was seen ten or more times. The chain carries TRBV24-1 and TRBJ1-5, with 7 bases aligning to TRBD1. There are 14 residues in the CDR3. With 4 bases clipped from V and 4 bases from J, the junction kept 3 bases outside the gene matches. Germline lookup yields CDR1 KGHDR and CDR2 SFDVKD. For the CDR3, the DNA is TGTGCCACCAGTGACCGGGACAGAAATCAGCCCCAGCATTTT. Translation: CATSDRDRNQPQHF.

This clonotype turned up a few times. The rearrangement joins TRBV7-9 to TRBJ2-2; no definite D call. CDR3 length: 14 residues. Trimming shortened V by 5 bases and J by 7 bases, and 14 bases separated the two germline ends. Germline loops: CDR1 SEHNR, CDR2 FQNEAQ (reference sequence). This CDR3 is CASSPTVFYGELFF. The CDR3 DNA sequence: TGTGCCAGCAGCCCTACAGTTTTTTACGGGGAGCTGTTTTTT. The full variable domain, with the rest looked up from reference TRBV7-9 and TRBJ2-2, is DTGVSQNPRHKITKRGQNVTFRCDPISEHNRLYWYRQTLGQGPEFLTYFQNEAQLEKSRLLSDRFSAERPKGSFSTLEIQRTEQGDSAMYLCASSPTVFYGELFFGEGSRLTVL.

This clonotype was observed a handful of times. This chain joins TRBV4-2 and TRBJ2-3; D possibly corresponds to TRBD2 (6 bases). Germline loops: CDR1 LGHNA, CDR2 YNFKEQ. CDR3 length: 18 residues. The germline V and J ends were trimmed by 0 bases and 0 bases, with 16 bases remaining between them. The CDR3 nucleotides are TGTGCCAGCAGCCAAGATCCTCCAGCGGGTCCTAGCACAGATACGCAGTATTTT. Residues: CASSQDPPAGPSTDTQYF.

The V call is TRBV6-1, the J call TRBJ2-1; D not certain. Germline lookup yields CDR1 MNHNS and CDR2 SASEGT. Trimming stripped 5 bases from V and 4 bases from J, with 18 bases between. The CDR3 is 16 residues long. The CDR3 nucleotides read TGTGCCAGCAGTTGGTCTTGGCAACCCTCGTACAATGAGCAGTTCTTC. As protein: CASSWSWQPSYNEQFF.

There are many counts of this clonotype. The chain is built from TRBV28 and TRBJ1-6, with a possible D match to TRBD1 (5 bases). The CDR3 contains 15 residues. CDR1 and CDR2 (germline): MDHEN, SYDVKM. The V end was cut by 5 bases, the J end by 7 bases, with 15 bases between. The CDR3 DNA follows: TGTGCCAGCAGTCCGGAGGGGCAGGGAAATTCACCCCTCCACTTT. It translates to CASSPEGQGNSPLHF.

The gene calls are TRBV9 and TRBJ2-2, with 10 bases identical to TRBD1. This CDR3 spans 16 amino acids. CDR1 is SGDLS, CDR2 YYNGEE, per germline. The V and J ends lost 1 base and 7 bases, in that order; junction bases with no gene match: 7. Here the CDR3 reads CASSVRGQGGIGELFF. CDR3 coding DNA: TGTGCCAGCAGCGTACGAGGACAGGGGGGGATCGGGGAGCTGTTTTTT. The whole variable domain, remainder taken from reference TRBV9 and TRBJ2-2, is DSGVTQTPKHLITATGQRVTLRCSPRSGDLSVYWYQQSLDQGLQFLIQYYNGEERAKGNILERFSAQQFPDLHSELNLSSLELGDSALYFCASSVRGQGGIGELFFGEGSRLTVL.

The sample holds a few counts of this clonotype. The chain combines TRBV11-2 with TRBJ2-5; D ambiguous. V lost 7 bases and J lost 1, with 13 bases in between. This CDR3 comprises 14 residues. Germline V CDR1 and CDR2: SGHAT, FQNNGV. The CDR3 nucleotides are TGTGCCAGCATGACGGACGAAGGCCAAGAGACCCAGTACTTC. This translates into CASMTDEGQETQYF.